This TCR beta chain emerged from a study of blood T cell repertoires in COVID-19. Study context: The study drew acute and convalescent COVID-19 samples from the United States, Italy and Spain. T cells, B-cell-depleted T cells, or PBMCs provided the cDNA or gDNA that served as material.

CDR1 is SGHTA and CDR2 is FQGNSA in the germline V gene. This CDR3 contains 16 residues. Trimming took 2 bases from V and 3 from J; bases not matched to a gene: 8. As handled by the study authors: The assay estimated nucleated cells by amplifying reference gene primers. TCRdb's table, derived via immunoSEQ multiplex PCR, lists solely in-frame clones and lacks some. That table gives V, J and clone size, and the DNA gave D and trimming. The sample contains about 120,000 clones, roughly 79% of which appear only once. V is TRBV7-2 and J is TRBJ2-7; 9 bases line up with TRBD2. The sequence derives from a human donor in a cohort sampled during active COVID-19. Sample: peripheral blood. CDR3 nucleotide sequence: TGTGCCAGCAGCTTATATGGGACTAGCAGCTTCTACGAGCAGTACTTC. Protein sequence: CASSLYGTSSFYEQYF. Based on the CDR3 plus reference TRBV7-2 and TRBJ2-7, the full variable domain is GAGVSQSPSNKVTEKGKDVELRCDPISGHTALYWYRQSLGQGLEFLIYFQGNSAPDKSGLPSDRFSAERTGGSVSTLTIQRTQQEDSAVYLCASSLYGTSSFYEQYFGPGTRLTVT.